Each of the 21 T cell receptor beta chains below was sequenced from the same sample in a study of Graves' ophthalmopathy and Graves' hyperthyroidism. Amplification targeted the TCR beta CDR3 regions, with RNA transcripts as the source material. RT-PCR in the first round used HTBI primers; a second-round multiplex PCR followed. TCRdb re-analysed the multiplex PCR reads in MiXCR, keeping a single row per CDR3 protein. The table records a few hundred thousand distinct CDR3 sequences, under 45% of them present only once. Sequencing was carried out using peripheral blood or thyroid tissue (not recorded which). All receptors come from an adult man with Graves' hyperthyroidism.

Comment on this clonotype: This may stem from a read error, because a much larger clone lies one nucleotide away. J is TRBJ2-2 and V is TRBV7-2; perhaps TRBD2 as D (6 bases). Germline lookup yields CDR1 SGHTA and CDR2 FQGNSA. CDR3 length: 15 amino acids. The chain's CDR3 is CASSNRLVRDGELLF. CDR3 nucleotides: TGTGCCAGCAGCAACCGACTAGTTCGTGACGGGGAGCTGCTTTTT.

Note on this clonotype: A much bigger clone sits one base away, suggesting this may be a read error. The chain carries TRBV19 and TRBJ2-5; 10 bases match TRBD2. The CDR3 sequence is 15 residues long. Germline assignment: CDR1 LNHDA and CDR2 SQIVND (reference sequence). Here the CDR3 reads CASSIGLAEQEAQYF. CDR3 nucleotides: TGTGCCAGTAGTATCGGACTAGCGGAGCAAGAGGCCCAGTACTTC.

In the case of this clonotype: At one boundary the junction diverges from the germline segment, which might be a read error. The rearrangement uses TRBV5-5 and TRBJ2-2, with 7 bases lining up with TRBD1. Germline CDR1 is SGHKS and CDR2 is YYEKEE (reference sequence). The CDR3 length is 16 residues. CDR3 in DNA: TGCGCCAGCAGCTTCGCTCGACAGGGCCCCACCGGGGAGCTGTTTTTT. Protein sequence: CASSFARQGPTGELFF.

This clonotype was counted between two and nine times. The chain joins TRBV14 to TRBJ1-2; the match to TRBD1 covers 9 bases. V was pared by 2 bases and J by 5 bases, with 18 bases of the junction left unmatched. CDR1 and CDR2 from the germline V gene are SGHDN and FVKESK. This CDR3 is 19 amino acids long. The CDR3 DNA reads TGTGCCAGCAGCCAACGAGGAGGAATGACAGGGGGGAAGCTATATGGCTACACCTTC. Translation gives CASSQRGGMTGGKLYGYTF.

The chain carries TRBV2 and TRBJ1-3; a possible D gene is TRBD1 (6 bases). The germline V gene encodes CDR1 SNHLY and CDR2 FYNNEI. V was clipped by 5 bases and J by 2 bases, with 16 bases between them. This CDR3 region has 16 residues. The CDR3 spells CASSYAGEVTGNTIYF. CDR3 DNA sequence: TGTGCCAGCAGTTACGCAGGGGAAGTAACTGGAAACACCATATATTTT.

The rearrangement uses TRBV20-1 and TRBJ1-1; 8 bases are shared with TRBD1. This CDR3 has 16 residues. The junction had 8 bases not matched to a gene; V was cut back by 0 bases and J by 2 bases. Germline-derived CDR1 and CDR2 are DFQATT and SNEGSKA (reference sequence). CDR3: CSARDMAGGVNTEAFF. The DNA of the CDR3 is TGCAGTGCTAGAGATATGGCAGGGGGCGTCAACACTGAAGCTTTCTTT.

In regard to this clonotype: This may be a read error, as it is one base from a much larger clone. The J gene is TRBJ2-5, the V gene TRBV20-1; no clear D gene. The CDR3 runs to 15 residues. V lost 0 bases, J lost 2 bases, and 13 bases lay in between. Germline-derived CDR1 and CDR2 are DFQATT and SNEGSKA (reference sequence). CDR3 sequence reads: CSARDGMCLQETQYF. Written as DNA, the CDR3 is TGCAGTGCTAGAGATGGGATGTGCCTTCAAGAGACCCAGTACTTC.

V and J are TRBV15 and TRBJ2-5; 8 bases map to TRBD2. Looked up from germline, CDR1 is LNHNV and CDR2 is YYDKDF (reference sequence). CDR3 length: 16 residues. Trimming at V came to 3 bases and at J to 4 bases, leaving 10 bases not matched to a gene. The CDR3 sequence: CATSSFRVRGGETQYF. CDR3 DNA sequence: TGTGCCACCAGCAGTTTCCGGGTCCGGGGGGGAGAGACCCAGTACTTC.

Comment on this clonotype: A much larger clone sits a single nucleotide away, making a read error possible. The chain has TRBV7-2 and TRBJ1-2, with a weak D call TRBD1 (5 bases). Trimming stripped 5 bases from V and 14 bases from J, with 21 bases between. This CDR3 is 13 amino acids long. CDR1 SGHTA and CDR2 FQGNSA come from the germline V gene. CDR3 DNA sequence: TGTGCCAGCAGCCGAGATCTAGCGCAGGGATTTACCTTC. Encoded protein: CASSRDLAQGFTF. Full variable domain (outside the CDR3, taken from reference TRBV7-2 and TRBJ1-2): GAGVSQSPSNKVTEKGKDVELRCDPISGHTALYWYRQSLGQGLEFLIYFQGNSAPDKSGLPSDRFSAERTGGSVSTLTIQRTQQEDSAVYLCASSRDLAQGFTFGSGTRLTVV.

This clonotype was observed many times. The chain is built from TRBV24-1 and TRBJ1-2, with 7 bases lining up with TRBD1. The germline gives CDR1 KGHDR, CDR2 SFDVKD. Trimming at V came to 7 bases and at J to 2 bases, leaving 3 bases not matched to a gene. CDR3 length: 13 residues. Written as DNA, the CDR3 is TGTGCCACCAGAGGGACAGCGAACTATGGCTACACCTTC. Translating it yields CATRGTANYGYTF.

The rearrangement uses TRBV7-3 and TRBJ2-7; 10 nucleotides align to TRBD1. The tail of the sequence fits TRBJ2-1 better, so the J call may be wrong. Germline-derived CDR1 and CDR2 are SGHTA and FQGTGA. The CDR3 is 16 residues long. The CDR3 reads CASSFRDRGGGDEQFF. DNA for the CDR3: TGTGCCAGCAGCTTCCGGGACAGGGGAGGCGGCGATGAGCAGTTCTTC.

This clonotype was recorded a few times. The CDR3: CASSSLPLQGSRSNQPQHF. The DNA of the CDR3 is TGTGCCAGCAGTTCTCTTCCGCTACAGGGGTCTCGTAGCAATCAGCCCCAGCATTTT. The chain recombines TRBV7-9 with TRBJ1-5, with 7 positions matching TRBD1. J gave up 0 bases and V 6 bases, and 17 bases lay outside the gene matches. Germline CDR1 and CDR2: SEHNR and FQNEAQ (reference sequence). The length of the CDR3 is 19 residues.

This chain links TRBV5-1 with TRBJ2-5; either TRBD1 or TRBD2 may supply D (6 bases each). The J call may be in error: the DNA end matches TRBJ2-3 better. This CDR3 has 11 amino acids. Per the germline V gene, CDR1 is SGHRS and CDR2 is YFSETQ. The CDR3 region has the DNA TGCGCCAGCAGCGGGGGGCACACGCAGTATTTT. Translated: CASSGGHTQYF.

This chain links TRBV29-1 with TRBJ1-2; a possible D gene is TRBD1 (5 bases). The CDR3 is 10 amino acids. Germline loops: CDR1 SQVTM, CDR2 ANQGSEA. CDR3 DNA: TGCAGTCGACAGAACTATGGCTACACCTTC. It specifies CSRQNYGYTF.

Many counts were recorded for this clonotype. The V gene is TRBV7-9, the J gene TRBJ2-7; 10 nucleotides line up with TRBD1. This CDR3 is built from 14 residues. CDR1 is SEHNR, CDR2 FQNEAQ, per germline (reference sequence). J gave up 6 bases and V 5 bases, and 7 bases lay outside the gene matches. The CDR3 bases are TGTGCCAGCAGCCAGACGGGACAGGGGACCGAGCAGTACTTC. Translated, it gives CASSQTGQGTEQYF.

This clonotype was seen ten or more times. Written as DNA, the CDR3 is TGCAGTGCTAGAGCGGGCCTTAATGAAAAACTGTTTTTT. Protein: CSARAGLNEKLFF. The chain links TRBV20-1 to TRBJ1-4; D gene unclear. Trimming removed 1 base at V and 4 bases at J, with 7 bases between. Germline V CDR1 and CDR2: DFQATT, SNEGSKA (reference sequence). The length of the CDR3 is 13 residues.

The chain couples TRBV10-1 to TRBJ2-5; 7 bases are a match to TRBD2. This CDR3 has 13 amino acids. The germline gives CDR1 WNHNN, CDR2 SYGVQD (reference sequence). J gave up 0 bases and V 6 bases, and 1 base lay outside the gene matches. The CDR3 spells CASRLADQETQYF. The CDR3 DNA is TGCGCCAGCAGGCTAGCGGACCAAGAGACCCAGTACTTC.

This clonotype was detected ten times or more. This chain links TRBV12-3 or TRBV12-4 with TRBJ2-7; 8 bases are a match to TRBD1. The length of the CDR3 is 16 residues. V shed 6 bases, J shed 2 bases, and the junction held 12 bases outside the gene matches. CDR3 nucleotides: TGTGCCAGCAGCTTGGGCCAGGACAGGGTCGCCTACGAGCAGTACTTC. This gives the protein CASSLGQDRVAYEQYF.

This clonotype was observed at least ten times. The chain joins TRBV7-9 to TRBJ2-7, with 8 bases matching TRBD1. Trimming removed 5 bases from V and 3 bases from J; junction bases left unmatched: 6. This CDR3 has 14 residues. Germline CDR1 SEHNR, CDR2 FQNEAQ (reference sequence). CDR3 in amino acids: CASSGQGSFYEQYF. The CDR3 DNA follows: TGTGCCAGCAGCGGACAGGGATCCTTCTACGAGCAGTACTTC.

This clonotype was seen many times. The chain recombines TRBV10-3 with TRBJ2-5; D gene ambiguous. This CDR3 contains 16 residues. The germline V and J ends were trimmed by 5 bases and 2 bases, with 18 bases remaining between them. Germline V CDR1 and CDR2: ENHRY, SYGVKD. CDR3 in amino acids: CAISSAIGEPQETQYF. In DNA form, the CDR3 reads TGTGCCATCAGTTCAGCCATCGGAGAGCCTCAAGAGACCCAGTACTTC.

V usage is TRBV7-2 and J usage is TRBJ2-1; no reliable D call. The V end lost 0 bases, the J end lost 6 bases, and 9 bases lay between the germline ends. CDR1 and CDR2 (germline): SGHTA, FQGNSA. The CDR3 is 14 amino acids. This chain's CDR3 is CASSLAVAGNEQFF. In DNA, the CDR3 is TGTGCCAGCAGCTTAGCTGTGGCTGGCAATGAGCAGTTCTTC.